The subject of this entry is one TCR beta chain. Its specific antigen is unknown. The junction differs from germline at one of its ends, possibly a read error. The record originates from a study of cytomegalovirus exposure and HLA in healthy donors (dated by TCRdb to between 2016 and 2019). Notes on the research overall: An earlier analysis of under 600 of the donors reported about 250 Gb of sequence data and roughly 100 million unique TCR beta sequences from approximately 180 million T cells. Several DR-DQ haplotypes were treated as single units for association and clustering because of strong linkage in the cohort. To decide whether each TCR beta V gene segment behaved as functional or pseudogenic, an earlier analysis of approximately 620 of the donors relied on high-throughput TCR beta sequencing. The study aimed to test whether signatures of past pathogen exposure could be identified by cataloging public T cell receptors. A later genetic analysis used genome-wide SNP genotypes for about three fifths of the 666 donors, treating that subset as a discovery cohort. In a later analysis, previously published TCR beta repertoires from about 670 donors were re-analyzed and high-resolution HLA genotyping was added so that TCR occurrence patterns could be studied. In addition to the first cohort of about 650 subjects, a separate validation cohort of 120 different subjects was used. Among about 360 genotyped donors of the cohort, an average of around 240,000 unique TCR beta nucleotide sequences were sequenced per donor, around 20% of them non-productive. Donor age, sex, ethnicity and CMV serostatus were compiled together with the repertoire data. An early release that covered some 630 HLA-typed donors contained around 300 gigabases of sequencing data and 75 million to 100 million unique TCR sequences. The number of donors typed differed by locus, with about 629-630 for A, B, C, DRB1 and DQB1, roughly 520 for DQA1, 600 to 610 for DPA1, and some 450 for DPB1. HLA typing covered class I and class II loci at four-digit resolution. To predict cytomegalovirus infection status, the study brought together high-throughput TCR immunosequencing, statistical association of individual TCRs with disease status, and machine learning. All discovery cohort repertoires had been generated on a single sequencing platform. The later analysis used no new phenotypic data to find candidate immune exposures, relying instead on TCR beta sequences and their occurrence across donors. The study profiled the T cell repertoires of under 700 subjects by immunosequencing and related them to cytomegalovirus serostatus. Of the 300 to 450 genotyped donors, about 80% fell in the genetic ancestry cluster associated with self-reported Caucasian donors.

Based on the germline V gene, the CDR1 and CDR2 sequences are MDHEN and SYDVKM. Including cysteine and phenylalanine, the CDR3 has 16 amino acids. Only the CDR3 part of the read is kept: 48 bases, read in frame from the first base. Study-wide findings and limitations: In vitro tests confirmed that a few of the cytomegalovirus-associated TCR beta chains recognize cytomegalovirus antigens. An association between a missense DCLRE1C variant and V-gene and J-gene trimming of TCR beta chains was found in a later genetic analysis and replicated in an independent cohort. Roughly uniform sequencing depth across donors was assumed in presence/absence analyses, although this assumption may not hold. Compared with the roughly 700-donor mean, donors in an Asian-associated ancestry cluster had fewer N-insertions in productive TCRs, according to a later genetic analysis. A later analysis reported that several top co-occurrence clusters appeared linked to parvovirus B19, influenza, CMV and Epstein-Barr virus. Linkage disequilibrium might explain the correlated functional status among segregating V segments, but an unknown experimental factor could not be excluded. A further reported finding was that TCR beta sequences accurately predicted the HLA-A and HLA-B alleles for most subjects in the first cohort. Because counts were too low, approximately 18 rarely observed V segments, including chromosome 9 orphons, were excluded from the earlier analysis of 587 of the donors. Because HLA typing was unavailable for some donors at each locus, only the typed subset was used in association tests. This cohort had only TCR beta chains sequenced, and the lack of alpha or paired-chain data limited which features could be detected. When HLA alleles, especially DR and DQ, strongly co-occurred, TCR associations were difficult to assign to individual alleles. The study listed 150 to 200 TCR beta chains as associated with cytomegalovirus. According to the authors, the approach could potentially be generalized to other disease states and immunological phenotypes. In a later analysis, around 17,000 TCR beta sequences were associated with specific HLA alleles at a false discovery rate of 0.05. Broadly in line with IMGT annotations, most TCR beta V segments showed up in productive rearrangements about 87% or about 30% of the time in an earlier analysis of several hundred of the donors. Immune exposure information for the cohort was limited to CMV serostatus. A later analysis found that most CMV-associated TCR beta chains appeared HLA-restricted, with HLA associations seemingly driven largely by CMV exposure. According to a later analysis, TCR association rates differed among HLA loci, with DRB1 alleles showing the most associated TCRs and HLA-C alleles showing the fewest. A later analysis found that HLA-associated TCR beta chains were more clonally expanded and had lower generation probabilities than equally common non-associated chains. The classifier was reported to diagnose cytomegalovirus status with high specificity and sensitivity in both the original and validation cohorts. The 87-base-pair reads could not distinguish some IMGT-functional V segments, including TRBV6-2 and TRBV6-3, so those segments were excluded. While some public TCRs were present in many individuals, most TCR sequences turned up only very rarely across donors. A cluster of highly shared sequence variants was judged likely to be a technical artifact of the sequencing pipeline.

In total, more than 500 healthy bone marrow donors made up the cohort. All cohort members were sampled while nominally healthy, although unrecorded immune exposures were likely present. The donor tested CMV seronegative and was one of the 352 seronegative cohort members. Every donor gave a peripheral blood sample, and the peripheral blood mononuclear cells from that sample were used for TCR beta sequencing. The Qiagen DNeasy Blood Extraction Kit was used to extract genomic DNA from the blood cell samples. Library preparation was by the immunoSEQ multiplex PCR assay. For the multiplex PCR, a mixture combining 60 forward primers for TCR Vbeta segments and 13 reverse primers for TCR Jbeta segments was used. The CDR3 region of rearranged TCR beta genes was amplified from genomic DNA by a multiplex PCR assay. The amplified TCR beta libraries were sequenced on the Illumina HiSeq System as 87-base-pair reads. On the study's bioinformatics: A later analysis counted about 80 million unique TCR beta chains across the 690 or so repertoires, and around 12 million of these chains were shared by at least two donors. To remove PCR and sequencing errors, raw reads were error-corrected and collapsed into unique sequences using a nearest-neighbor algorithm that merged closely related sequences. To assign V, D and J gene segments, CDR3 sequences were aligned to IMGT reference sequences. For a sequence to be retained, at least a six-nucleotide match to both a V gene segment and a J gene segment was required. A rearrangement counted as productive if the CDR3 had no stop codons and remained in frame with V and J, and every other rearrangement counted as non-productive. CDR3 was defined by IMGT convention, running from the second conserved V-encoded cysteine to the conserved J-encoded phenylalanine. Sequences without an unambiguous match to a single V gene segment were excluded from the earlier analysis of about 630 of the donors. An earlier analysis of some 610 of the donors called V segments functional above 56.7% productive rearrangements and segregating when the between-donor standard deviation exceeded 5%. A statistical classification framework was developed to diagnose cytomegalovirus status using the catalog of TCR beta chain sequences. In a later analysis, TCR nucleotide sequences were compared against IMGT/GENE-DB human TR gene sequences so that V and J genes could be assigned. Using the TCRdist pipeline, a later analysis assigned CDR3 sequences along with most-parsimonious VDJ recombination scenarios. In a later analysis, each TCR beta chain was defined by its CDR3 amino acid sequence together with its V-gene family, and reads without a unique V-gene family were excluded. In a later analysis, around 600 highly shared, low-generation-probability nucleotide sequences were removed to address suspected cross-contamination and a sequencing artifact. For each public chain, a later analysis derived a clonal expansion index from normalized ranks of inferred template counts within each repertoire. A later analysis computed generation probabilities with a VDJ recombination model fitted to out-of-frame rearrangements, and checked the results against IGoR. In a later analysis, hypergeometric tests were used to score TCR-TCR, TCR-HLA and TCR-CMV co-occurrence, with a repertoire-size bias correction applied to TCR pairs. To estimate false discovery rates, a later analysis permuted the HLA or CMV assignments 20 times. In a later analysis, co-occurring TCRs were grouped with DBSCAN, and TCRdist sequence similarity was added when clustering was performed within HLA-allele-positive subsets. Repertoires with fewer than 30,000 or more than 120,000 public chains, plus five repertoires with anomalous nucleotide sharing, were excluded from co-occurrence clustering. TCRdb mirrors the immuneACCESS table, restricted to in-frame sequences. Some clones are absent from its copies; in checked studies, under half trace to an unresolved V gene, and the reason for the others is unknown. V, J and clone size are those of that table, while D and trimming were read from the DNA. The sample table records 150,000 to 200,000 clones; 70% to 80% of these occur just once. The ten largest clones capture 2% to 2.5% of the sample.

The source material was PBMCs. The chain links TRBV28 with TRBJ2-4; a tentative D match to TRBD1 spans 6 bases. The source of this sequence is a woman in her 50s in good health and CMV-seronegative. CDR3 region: CTSSSVVGAGKNIQYF. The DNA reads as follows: TGTACCAGCAGTTCGGTAGTGGGGGCCGGGAAAAACATTCAGTACTTC.